These 28 T cell receptor beta chains were sequenced from one sample in a study of blood T cells in healthy people across ages. A second PCR, run for roughly 6 to 11 cycles, used a sample-barcoded 5' primer plus a J-beta primer mix. A single record per CDR3 protein comes from TCRdb applying MiXCR to the 5' RACE reads. Here the sample spans some 930,000 distinct CDR3 sequences, almost 30% being singletons. Separately, the same data were catalogued under a study of T cells of mothers and their children.

Sequencing was carried out using blood. Receptors were obtained from a woman between 35 and 50 years old in good health.

J is TRBJ2-3 and V is TRBV28, with D possibly being TRBD1 or TRBD2 (5 bases each). The CDR3 is 14 residues long. Trimming left V 8 bases short and J 1 base short, with 13 bases between. CDR1 is MDHEN and CDR2 is SYDVKM in the germline V gene. CDR3 loop: CASAGAPRTDTQYF. The CDR3 DNA sequence: TGTGCCAGCGCCGGGGCACCCCGCACAGATACGCAGTATTTT.

This clonotype was seen just once. This chain joins TRBV27 and TRBJ2-2, with 7 bases lining up with TRBD1. Germline V gives CDR1 MNHEY, CDR2 SMNVEV (reference sequence). The junction had 19 bases not matched to a gene; V was cut back by 5 bases and J by 7 bases. The CDR3 contains 18 residues. The DNA for the CDR3 is TGTGCCAGCAGTGGTTACAGGGGAAACCAGCAACGTATCGGGGAGCTGTTTTTT. Amino acids: CASSGYRGNQQRIGELFF.

This clonotype was detected many times. The chain combines TRBV4-3 with TRBJ1-2; 7 nucleotides agree with TRBD1. Germline CDR1 and CDR2: LGHNA and YSLEER. CDR3 length: 15 residues. The V and J ends lost 2 bases and 2 bases, in that order; junction bases with no gene match: 5. CDR3 amino acids: CASSQRQGLNYGYTF. The DNA for the CDR3 is TGCGCCAGCAGCCAAAGACAGGGCTTAAACTATGGCTACACCTTC.

This clonotype was observed many times. The rearrangement links TRBV6-5 to TRBJ2-5; no clear D. The CDR3 extends over 15 amino acids. Between the trimmed V and J ends, which lost 2 bases and 5 bases, there was a span of 15 bases. The germline V gene has CDR1 MNHEY and CDR2 SVGAGI. The CDR3 spells CASSYERRAVETQYF. DNA for the CDR3: TGTGCCAGCAGTTACGAACGCCGGGCAGTGGAGACCCAGTACTTC.

V is TRBV5-8 and J is TRBJ2-4; 8 bases are shared with TRBD1. The J call could be wrong; TRBJ2-7 is a better fit for the DNA end. CDR1 and CDR2 from the germline V gene are SGHTS and YDEGEE. The CDR3 runs to 17 residues. CDR3 DNA sequence: TGTGCCAGCAGCCGACTAACCAACAGGGGGGAGGAGTACGAGCAGTACTTC. This codes for CASSRLTNRGEEYEQYF.

The chain is built from TRBV28 and TRBJ2-3; 7 bases map to TRBD1. V was pared by 6 bases and J by 3 bases, with 9 bases of the junction left unmatched. The CDR3 covers 15 residues. Germline loops: CDR1 MDHEN, CDR2 SYDVKM. This chain's CDR3 is CASRSTGIGTDTQYF. The CDR3 DNA reads as TGTGCCAGCAGATCGACAGGGATAGGTACAGATACGCAGTATTTT.

V is TRBV7-9 and J is TRBJ1-1; the match to TRBD1 covers 8 bases. Germline CDR1 and CDR2: SEHNR and FQNEAQ (reference sequence). The CDR3 spans 14 residues. Trimming removed 4 bases from V and 7 bases from J; junction bases left unmatched: 8. This CDR3 is CASSSRQGRDEAFF. In nucleotides, the CDR3 is TGTGCCAGCAGCTCGAGACAGGGGCGCGATGAAGCTTTCTTT.

In its sample, this clonotype was seen many times. V and J are TRBV2 and TRBJ2-5; unclear D gene. The CDR3 runs 13 residues. CDR1 and CDR2 from the germline V gene are SNHLY and FYNNEI. The V end lost 5 bases, the J end lost 5 bases, and 12 bases lay between the germline ends. The CDR3 here is CASSMGIWETQYF. DNA for the CDR3: TGTGCCAGCAGTATGGGTATCTGGGAGACCCAGTACTTC. The whole variable domain, remainder taken from reference TRBV2 and TRBJ2-5, is EPEVTQTPSHQVTQMGQEVILRCVPISNHLYFYWYRQILGQKVEFLVSFYNNEISEKSEIFDDQFSVERPDGSNFTLKIRSTKLEDSAMYFCASSMGIWETQYFGPGTRLLVL.

The J gene is TRBJ2-3, the V gene TRBV29-1; 8 nucleotides agree with TRBD2. Germline-derived CDR1 and CDR2 are SQVTM and ANQGSEA. Losses at the gene ends were 2 bases for V and 2 bases for J; bases not matched to a gene: 6. This CDR3 region has 15 residues. CDR3 sequence (DNA): TGCAGCGTTGAAACGCGGGGGGCCCCCACAGATACGCAGTATTTT. Protein sequence: CSVETRGAPTDTQYF.

This clonotype was observed a handful of times. V usage is TRBV28 and J usage is TRBJ2-1; 8 bases are a match to TRBD1. The CDR3 length is 15 residues. Germline-derived CDR1 and CDR2 are MDHEN and SYDVKM. The V segment lost 3 bases and the J segment 6 bases; nucleotides outside the gene matches: 7. As DNA, the CDR3 is TGTGCCAGCAGTTTTTTGGACAGGGATGTCAATGAGCAGTTCTTC. This sequence encodes CASSFLDRDVNEQFF.

This chain links TRBV9 with TRBJ2-3; possibly TRBD2 for D (7 bases). The CDR3 totals 16 residues. V lost 0 bases to trimming and J lost 4 bases, with 15 bases between them. CDR1 SGDLS and CDR2 YYNGEE come from the germline V gene. The CDR3 DNA reads as TGTGCCAGCAGCGTAGGAGGGGGGGCATTCGCAGATACGCAGTATTTT. Protein sequence: CASSVGGGAFADTQYF.

The chain's CDR3 is CASSYVGAGQFF. CDR3 DNA sequence: TGTGCCAGCAGTTACGTCGGGGCGGGGCAGTTCTTC. This chain connects TRBV6-2 or TRBV6-3 to TRBJ2-1; D tentatively fits TRBD1 or TRBD2 (5 bases each). This CDR3 spans 12 amino acids. V shed 2 bases and J shed 12 bases, with 11 bases lying between them. Germline loops: CDR1 MNHEY, CDR2 SVGEGT.

This clonotype appeared many times. V is TRBV15 and J is TRBJ2-5, with 9 bases that match TRBD1. J gave up 4 bases and V 0 bases, and 9 bases lay outside the gene matches. Germline V CDR1 and CDR2: LNHNV, YYDKDF (reference sequence). The CDR3 sequence is 17 residues long. The CDR3 DNA reads as TGTGCCACCAGCAGAGATCGGGGACAGGGAAATTCAGAGACCCAGTACTTC. It codes for CATSRDRGQGNSETQYF. Full variable domain (missing parts from reference TRBV15 and TRBJ2-5): DAMVIQNPRYQVTQFGKPVTLSCSQTLNHNVMYWYQQKSSQAPKLLFHYYDKDFNNEADTPDNFQSRRPNTSFCFLDIRSPGLGDTAMYLCATSRDRGQGNSETQYFGPGTRLLVL.

This clonotype was recorded many times. The chain uses TRBV28 and TRBJ1-1, with 11 positions matching TRBD1. Germline trimming cut 4 bases from V and 7 bases from J; bases unmatched to any gene: 2. The germline V gene has CDR1 MDHEN and CDR2 SYDVKM. The CDR3 runs 13 residues. CDR3 sequence (DNA): TGTGCCAGCAGTTGGGGACAGGGGGGTGAAGCTTTCTTT. Its translation: CASSWGQGGEAFF.

The chain carries TRBV7-2 and TRBJ2-2; TRBD1 might be the D (6 bases). CDR1 and CDR2 from the germline V gene are SGHTA and FQGNSA. The CDR3 loop spans 14 amino acids. The germline V and J ends were trimmed by 3 bases and 5 bases, with 10 bases remaining between them. CDR3 loop: CASSFGTPTGELFF. The CDR3 DNA sequence: TGTGCCAGCAGCTTTGGGACACCGACCGGGGAGCTGTTTTTT.

The genes are TRBV29-1 and TRBJ1-1, with 7 positions matching TRBD1. The J segment lost 5 bases and the V segment lost 1 base, leaving 10 bases of the junction unmatched. CDR3 size: 15 residues. CDR1 is SQVTM, CDR2 ANQGSEA, per germline. The CDR3 DNA reads as TGCAGCGTTGAAGGCCGACAGGGTTTGAGGACTGAAGCTTTCTTT. Translation gives CSVEGRQGLRTEAFF.

Notes on this clonotype: Since a much larger clone is just one base distant, this may be a read error. This chain uses TRBV5-6 with TRBJ2-5; possible D gene TRBD1, 6 bases. The better agreement between TRBJ2-1 and the DNA end casts doubt on the J call. The V gene's germline CDR1 is SGHDT and CDR2 YYEEEE. This CDR3 spans 14 amino acids. CDR3 in amino acids: CASSPQGWQETQFF. As DNA, the CDR3 is TGTGCCAGCAGCCCACAGGGCTGGCAAGAGACCCAGTTCTTC.

A few counts support this clonotype. The chain recombines TRBV18 with TRBJ2-7, with D possibly TRBD2 on 6 matching bases. The V end was cut by 0 bases, the J end by 6 bases, with 24 bases between. Germline lookup yields CDR1 KGHSH and CDR2 LQKENI. The CDR3 consists of 18 residues. CDR3 coding DNA: TGTGCCAGCTCACCACCGGTCGAATCGTACAGCCCCGGGGGCGAGCAGTACTTC. It translates to CASSPPVESYSPGGEQYF. Complete variable domain (other parts from reference TRBV18 and TRBJ2-7): NAGVMQNPRHLVRRRGQEARLRCSPMKGHSHVYWYRQLPEEGLKFMVYLQKENIIDESGMPKERFSAEFPKEGPSILRIQQVVRGDSAAYFCASSPPVESYSPGGEQYFGPGTRLTVT.

The CDR3 sequence: CASGLGLANEQFF. DNA for the CDR3: TGTGCTAGTGGTTTGGGTCTAGCCAATGAGCAGTTCTTC. This sequence joins TRBV12-5 and TRBJ2-1; tentative D call: TRBD2 (5 bases). CDR3 size: 13 residues. V was cut by 1 base and J by 6 bases, with 7 bases left in between. The germline CDR1 and CDR2 sequences are LGHNT and FRNRAP.

Of note for this clonotype: Just one base apart from a much larger clone, this may be a read error. The gene calls are TRBV10-3 and TRBJ2-7, with 9 bases lining up with TRBD1. The CDR3 loop spans 13 amino acids. From germline, CDR1 is ENHRY and CDR2 SYGVKD. With 10 bases clipped from V and 9 bases from J, the junction kept 13 bases outside the gene matches. CDR3 sequence reads: CASGGTGSNGQYF. The DNA of the CDR3 is TGTGCCAGCGGCGGGACAGGGAGCAACGGGCAGTACTTC.

This clonotype was detected only once. The chain employs TRBV9 and TRBJ1-4; D is uncertain. The CDR3 runs to 14 residues. The ends were cut back, 3 bases at V and 8 bases at J, with 14 bases in the middle. Germline assignment: CDR1 SGDLS and CDR2 YYNGEE. As DNA, the CDR3 is TGTGCCAGCAGCGGAGGGTTGGCCGGCGAAAAACTGTTTTTT. This codes for CASSGGLAGEKLFF.

This chain uses TRBV11-2 with TRBJ2-1, with 10 bases matching TRBD2. The V segment lost 1 base and the J segment 9 bases; nucleotides outside the gene matches: 15. The length of the CDR3 is 18 residues. Germline V gene data show CDR1 as SGHAT and CDR2 as FQNNGV. The DNA for the CDR3 is TGTGCCAGCAGCTTAGTGCTAGCGGGGGATTGGGGCACAGGTGAGCAGTTCTTC. It yields the protein CASSLVLAGDWGTGEQFF.

This clonotype has ten or more counts. The chain recombines TRBV12-3 or TRBV12-4 with TRBJ1-2, with 7 bases that match TRBD1. V lost 2 bases and J lost 5; bases outside the gene matches: 8. This CDR3 is 15 amino acids long. This CDR3 reads CASSLRTGGPYGYTF. In DNA form, the CDR3 reads TGTGCCAGCAGTTTACGGACAGGCGGACCTTATGGCTACACCTTC.

The rearrangement links TRBV7-2 to TRBJ2-5, with 9 bases aligning to TRBD2. Per germline, CDR1 SGHTA and CDR2 FQGNSA. This CDR3 is built from 16 residues. With V trimmed by 1 base and J by 7 bases, 10 bases remained unmatched. The CDR3 region has the DNA TGTGCCAGCAGCTTAGTTGCGGGGGGGCCGAGTGCGACCCAGTACTTC. Encoded protein: CASSLVAGGPSATQYF. The full variable domain, its missing parts supplied by reference TRBV7-2 and TRBJ2-5, is GAGVSQSPSNKVTEKGKDVELRCDPISGHTALYWYRQSLGQGLEFLIYFQGNSAPDKSGLPSDRFSAERTGGSVSTLTIQRTQQEDSAVYLCASSLVAGGPSATQYFGPGTRLLVL.

Turning to this clonotype: A much larger clone lies one base from this, so it may be a read error. The V gene is TRBV9, the J gene TRBJ2-7, with TRBD2 as a possible D gene (6 bases). The DNA end lines up better with TRBJ2-4; the J call may be wrong. This CDR3 contains 14 residues. Germline CDR1 is SGDLS and CDR2 is YYNGEE. CDR3 DNA: TGTGCCAACAGCGTAGATGGAGGGCGGGACATTCAGTACTTC. It translates to CANSVDGGRDIQYF.

With respect to this clonotype: One base away lies a much larger clone, so this may be a sequencing read error. The chain carries TRBV5-1 and TRBJ2-5; D possibly corresponds to TRBD1 (6 bases). Germline V CDR1 and CDR2: SGHRS, YFSETQ. V lost 4 bases to trimming and J lost 11 bases, with 24 bases between them. There are 15 residues in the CDR3. In DNA form, the CDR3 reads TGCGCCAGCAGCCCCACAGGGTCCCCCTACAATGAGCAGTACTTC. It is translated as CASSPTGSPYNEQYF.

The count of this clonotype is one. One end of the junction does not line up with germline, which may come from a read error. V is TRBV5-1 and J is TRBJ2-5, with D possibly being TRBD1 (5 bases). CDR3 length: 15 residues. Germline-derived CDR1 and CDR2 are SGHRS and YFSETQ. The CDR3 DNA reads TGCGCCAGCGGCTTGGCCCGGCAGGGCAGGGATGAGCAGTACTTC. It translates to CASGLARQGRDEQYF.

This clonotype was observed many times. The chain carries TRBV7-3 and TRBJ2-7; tentative D call: TRBD1 (5 bases). The germline V and J ends were trimmed by 5 bases and 5 bases, with 16 bases remaining between them. The germline V gene has CDR1 SGHTA and CDR2 FQGTGA. The CDR3 covers 14 residues. CDR3 in amino acids: CASSMSAGNNEQYF. DNA for the CDR3: TGTGCCAGCAGCATGAGTGCAGGGAATAACGAGCAGTACTTC. Based on the CDR3 plus reference TRBV7-3 and TRBJ2-7, the full variable domain is GAGVSQTPSNKVTEKGKYVELRCDPISGHTALYWYRQSLGQGPEFLIYFQGTGAADDSGLPNDRFFAVRPEGSVSTLKIQRTERGDSAVYLCASSMSAGNNEQYFGPGTRLTVT.